This T cell receptor (beta chain) was identified during a study of technical replicates of blood from a handful of donors (dated by TCRdb to the late 2010s). A distance of 9 bases separates the germline ends of V and J, which lose 0 bases and 4 bases respectively. Reading the germline V gene gives CDR1 SGHRS and CDR2 YFSETQ. The CDR3 goes from the cysteine to the phenylalanine over 14 residues. Only the CDR3 region is kept as DNA, spanning 42 bases read in frame from base 1. Library creation used the immunoSEQ multiplex PCR assay. Here the immuneACCESS table is served through TCRdb, limited to in-frame sequences with V and J called. Missing clones are a known gap in these copies; in checked studies unresolved V genes cover under half, and the rest lacks a known reason. The sample table lists around 84,000 clones, 97% of them with a count of one. The ten top clones hold approximately 0.2% of the sample.

A note on this clone: It lacks a known antigen. No qualities accompany the bases; no much larger clone lies one base away.

Sequenced: T cells isolated from PBMCs. This chain is built from TRBV5-1 and TRBJ2-3, and perhaps TRBD2 as D gene, on 6 matching bases. The receptor comes from a human donor in good health. The DNA sequence follows: TGCGCCAGCAGCTTGGTCGGGACTGCAGATACGCAGTATTTT. The translation is CASSLVGTADTQYF.